The next 19 T cell receptor beta chains were all read from a single sample in a study of T cells in Graves' hyperthyroidism and ophthalmopathy. Researchers took RNA transcripts and amplified the TCR beta CDR3 regions from them. The TCR CDR3 was amplified in a first-round RT-PCR using the HTBI primer set. MiXCR, applied by TCRdb to the multiplex PCR reads, yields one record per CDR3 protein. The sample shows about 520,000 distinct CDR3 sequences, less than 25% of them seen only once. Sequencing input: blood. The receptor source for this set is a man between 18 and 35 years old with Graves' hyperthyroidism.

This clonotype has ten or more counts. The rearrangement uses TRBV12-3 or TRBV12-4 and TRBJ2-5; 7 bases agree with TRBD2. Trimming took 5 bases from V and 5 from J; bases not matched to a gene: 5. The CDR3 is made up of 13 amino acids. As DNA, the CDR3 is TGTGCCAGCAGTCTCGCCGGGAGGGAGACCCAGTACTTC. Translating it yields CASSLAGRETQYF.

At least ten counts were recorded for this clonotype. The chain combines TRBV6-5 with TRBJ2-7, with 8 bases that match TRBD1. Germline-derived CDR1 and CDR2 are MNHEY and SVGAGI. V shed 2 bases, J shed 4 bases, and the junction held 7 bases outside the gene matches. CDR3 length: 15 amino acids. The CDR3 DNA sequence: TGTGCCAGCAGTTACAACCAGGACAGGGTGTACGAGCAGTACTTC. Protein product: CASSYNQDRVYEQYF.

This clonotype was counted only a few times. The chain links TRBV5-1 to TRBJ1-1, with 8 nucleotides matching TRBD1. The CDR3 covers 16 residues. Germline V gene lookup returns CDR1 SGHRS and CDR2 YFSETQ. Germline trimming cut 0 bases from V and 0 bases from J; bases unmatched to any gene: 4. Here the CDR3 DNA reads TGCGCCAGCAGCTTGGGGCAGGGGGCCTTGAACACTGAAGCTTTCTTT. Amino acid sequence: CASSLGQGALNTEAFF.

This clonotype was picked up one time. The chain carries TRBV12-3 or TRBV12-4 and TRBJ2-7; weak D call: TRBD1 (5 bases). V was pared by 5 bases and J by 1 base, with 12 bases between. This CDR3 is 14 amino acids long. CDR3 residues: CASSIRQLSYEQYF. As DNA, the CDR3 is TGTGCCAGCAGTATCCGACAGCTTTCCTACGAGCAGTACTTC.

V and J are TRBV24-1 and TRBJ2-7, with unresolved D. V dropped 0 bases and J dropped 6 bases, with 17 bases sitting between them. The CDR3 contains 16 residues. CDR1 is KGHDR and CDR2 is SFDVKD in the germline V gene. CDR3 nucleotides: TGTGCCACCAGTGATTTGCAAATCCCCCACATGCGCGAGCAGTACTTC. It is translated as CATSDLQIPHMREQYF.

The rearrangement links TRBV4-1 to TRBJ2-5; perhaps TRBD2 as D (5 bases). Germline-derived CDR1 and CDR2 are MGHRA and YSYEKL. Between the trimmed V and J ends, which lost 1 base and 5 bases, there was a span of 14 bases. This CDR3 is 15 amino acids long. CDR3 in amino acids: CASSQVLAGSETQYF. The CDR3 DNA reads as TGCGCCAGCAGCCAAGTCCTAGCCGGTTCGGAGACCCAGTACTTC.

This clonotype was seen repeatedly, ten times or more. The rearrangement links TRBV12-5 to TRBJ1-1; possibly TRBD1 for D (6 bases). The CDR3 is 12 residues long. Germline V gene data show CDR1 as LGHNT and CDR2 as FRNRAP. The V end lost 7 bases, the J end lost 10 bases, and 16 bases lay between the germline ends. The CDR3 region has the DNA TGTGCTAGTGCTTTAGCTCAGGGGAGAGCTTTCTTT. It specifies CASALAQGRAFF.

This clonotype has a handful of counts. The chain recombines TRBV12-3 or TRBV12-4 with TRBJ2-7; D is possibly TRBD2 (5 bases). Deletions cut 5 bases from V and 6 bases from J, with 17 bases between. This CDR3 has 14 residues. DNA for the CDR3: TGTGCCAGCAGTCCACAAGCCGGGATCCCCGAGCAGTACTTC. Translating it yields CASSPQAGIPEQYF.

This clonotype was observed many times. The chain combines TRBV12-3 or TRBV12-4 with TRBJ1-2, with D possibly matching TRBD1 (5 bases). The CDR3 has 13 amino acids. Trimming removed 7 bases at V and 0 bases at J, with 9 bases between. The CDR3 DNA follows: TGTGCCAGCACTCGGGGCTCTAACTATGGCTACACCTTC. It translates to CASTRGSNYGYTF.

This chain connects TRBV20-1 to TRBJ2-7, with a weak D call TRBD1 (6 bases). Germline CDR1 DFQATT, CDR2 SNEGSKA (reference sequence). Trimming took off 4 bases at V and 2 bases at J, with 21 bases between the two ends. The CDR3 is made up of 16 amino acids. CDR3: CSAIPEVLGQTYEQYF. The CDR3 nucleotides are TGCAGTGCTATCCCAGAGGTCCTAGGACAGACCTACGAGCAGTACTTC.

The chain recombines TRBV3-1 with TRBJ2-7; D gene ambiguous. Trimming stripped 6 bases from V and 5 bases from J, with 20 bases between. CDR1 LGHDT and CDR2 YNNKEL come from the germline V gene (reference sequence). The length of the CDR3 is 15 residues. The CDR3 protein is CASSPTGPGLHEQYF. The CDR3 DNA reads as TGTGCCAGCAGTCCTACGGGCCCGGGTCTCCACGAGCAGTACTTC.

This sequence joins TRBV12-3 or TRBV12-4 and TRBJ2-7; D might be TRBD2 (5 bases). This CDR3 is 12 amino acids long. Between the trimmed V and J ends, which lost 1 base and 6 bases, there was a span of 7 bases. DNA of the CDR3: TGTGCCAGCAGTTTAGTCGCGGGCGAGCAGTACTTC. It encodes CASSLVAGEQYF.

The chain links TRBV6-2 or TRBV6-3 to TRBJ1-1; 8 nucleotides align to TRBD1. The CDR3 covers 15 residues. Unmatched junction bases numbered 6, after V lost 1 base and J lost 5 bases. Per germline, CDR1 MNHEY and CDR2 SVGEGT. CDR3 sequence reads: CASSYFRGPGTEAFF. CDR3 nucleotide sequence: TGTGCCAGCAGTTACTTCAGGGGGCCGGGGACTGAAGCTTTCTTT.

This clonotype was detected ten times or more. The J gene is TRBJ1-2, the V gene TRBV9; D is unclear. Germline values: CDR1 SGDLS, CDR2 YYNGEE. The CDR3 is 14 amino acids. V lost 0 bases to trimming and J lost 4 bases, with 10 bases between them. The CDR3 nucleotides read TGTGCCAGCAGCGTAGGCGACACCGCCTATGGCTACACCTTC. Encoded protein: CASSVGDTAYGYTF.

This clonotype was observed at least ten times. The rearrangement links TRBV12-3 or TRBV12-4 to TRBJ1-1; a possible D gene is TRBD1 (5 bases). The CDR3 spans 13 residues. Deletions cut 3 bases from V and 2 bases from J, with 7 bases between. Written as DNA, the CDR3 is TGTGCCAGCAGTTTGGACATAAACACTGAAGCTTTCTTT. As protein: CASSLDINTEAFF.

This clonotype has ten or more counts. The rearrangement uses TRBV12-5 and TRBJ2-5; 7 bases line up with TRBD1. Trimming removed 6 bases from V and 2 bases from J; junction bases left unmatched: 3. This CDR3 spans 13 amino acids. The germline CDR1 and CDR2 sequences are LGHNT and FRNRAP. The CDR3, as DNA: TGTGCTAGTGGCCGGGACAGACAAGAGACCCAGTACTTC. This encodes CASGRDRQETQYF.

The table lists this clonotype with many counts. The rearrangement uses TRBV6-1 and TRBJ1-1; no clear D. Per germline, CDR1 MNHNS and CDR2 SASEGT. CDR3 length: 14 amino acids. The V and J ends lost 2 bases and 1 base respectively, with 8 bases between them. CDR3 nucleotide sequence: TGTGCCAGCAGTGAACGCGGCAAGAACACTGAAGCTTTCTTT. Protein product: CASSERGKNTEAFF.

V gene TRBV28 combines with J gene TRBJ1-2; D is uncertain. Trimming removed 3 bases from V and 6 bases from J, with 8 bases in between. The CDR3 covers 12 residues. Looked up from germline, CDR1 is MDHEN and CDR2 is SYDVKM. The DNA for the CDR3 is TGTGCCAGCAGTTTGGTACGGGATGGCTACACCTTC. It encodes CASSLVRDGYTF.

This clonotype was seen repeatedly, ten times or more. This clone may be a read error of a much larger clone one base away. V and J are TRBV6-1 and TRBJ1-2; D is undetermined. Germline V CDR1 and CDR2: MNHNS, SASEGT. V gave up 3 bases and J gave up 3 bases, with 8 bases separating them. The length of the CDR3 is 13 residues. Here the CDR3 DNA reads TGTGCCAGCAGTGAGGTGATTGACTATGGCTACACCTTC. Its protein product is CASSEVIDYGYTF.